Below are 32 T cell receptor beta chains sequenced from a single sample in a study of identical twins. TCRdb itself ran the 5' RACE reads through MiXCR, one entry per CDR3 protein. Among 1.5 million to 2 million distinct CDR3 sequences, around a third were seen once, and the ten largest hold about 0.27%. Sequenced sample: cord blood. The receptors shown here come from a newborn girl in good health.

The chain carries TRBV12-3 or TRBV12-4 and TRBJ1-6; TRBD1 agrees at 9 bases. The V segment lost 5 bases and the J segment 9 bases; nucleotides outside the gene matches: 17. This CDR3 is 18 amino acids long. The CDR3 sequence is CASSPGTGWVLNSSPLHF. In DNA form, the CDR3 reads TGTGCCAGCAGTCCCGGGACAGGGTGGGTCCTCAATAGTTCACCCCTCCACTTT.

The chain joins TRBV11-3 to TRBJ2-1; 8 positions match TRBD1. CDR1 is SGHNT and CDR2 is YENEEA in the germline V gene. V lost 1 base to trimming and J lost 6 bases; unmatched junction nucleotides: 8. This CDR3 spans 16 amino acids. This chain's CDR3 is CASSLGYGTGLNEQFF. For the CDR3, the DNA is TGTGCCAGCAGCTTAGGCTACGGGACAGGACTCAATGAGCAGTTCTTC.

Notes on this clonotype: The junction shows a germline mismatch at one end, possibly a read error. This rearrangement joins TRBV7-7 to TRBJ2-2; D unclear. The germline CDR1 and CDR2 sequences are SSHAT and FNYEAQ (reference sequence). The CDR3 totals 16 residues. CDR3 loop: CASSLAGGVNTGELFF. CDR3 in DNA: TGTGCTAGCAGCTTAGCTGGCGGAGTGAACACCGGGGAGCTGTTTTTT.

The V call is TRBV6-5, the J call TRBJ1-5; no clear D gene. Per the germline V gene, CDR1 is MNHEY and CDR2 is SVGAGI. This CDR3 has 13 residues. Trimming pared 0 bases from V and 4 bases from J, leaving 4 bases between. The CDR3 region is CASSYSMNQPQHF. In nucleotides, the CDR3 is TGTGCCAGCAGTTACTCCATGAATCAGCCCCAGCATTTT.

This chain links TRBV6-2 or TRBV6-3 with TRBJ1-5; no firm D call. Trimming cost V 3 bases and J 2 bases, with 20 bases left between them. The CDR3 extends over 18 amino acids. Germline V CDR1 and CDR2: MNHEY, SVGEGT. CDR3 nucleotide sequence: TGTGCCAGCAGTTATTTGGTGGCAGCCCTTAGCGGCAATCAGCCCCAGCATTTT. Translating gives CASSYLVAALSGNQPQHF.

V is TRBV2 and J is TRBJ1-5; perhaps TRBD1 as D (6 bases). V shed 3 bases and J shed 6 bases, with 6 bases lying between them. This CDR3 region has 12 residues. Germline values: CDR1 SNHLY, CDR2 FYNNEI. The CDR3 region has the DNA TGTGCCAGCAGTGAGGACAGTCAGCCCCAGCATTTT. This translates into CASSEDSQPQHF.

The chain is built from TRBV3-1 and TRBJ1-2; D remains unclear. V lost 1 base to trimming and J lost 2 bases, with 11 bases between them. Germline V CDR1 and CDR2: LGHDT, YNNKEL (reference sequence). This CDR3 region has 15 residues. Written as DNA, the CDR3 is TGTGCCAGCAGCCAAGTATGGGCCTCCAACTATGGCTACACCTTC. Its protein is CASSQVWASNYGYTF. Full variable domain (remainder filled in from reference TRBV3-1 and TRBJ1-2): DTAVSQTPKYLVTQMGNDKSIKCEQNLGHDTMYWYKQDSKKFLKIMFSYNNKELIINETVPNRFSPKSPDKAHLNLHINSLELGDSAVYFCASSQVWASNYGYTFGSGTRLTVV.

This rearrangement joins TRBV20-1 to TRBJ2-3; the D gene could be TRBD1 or TRBD2 (5 bases each). The CDR3 consists of 15 residues. The ends were cut back, 2 bases at V and 2 bases at J, with 14 bases in the middle. Germline CDR1 is DFQATT and CDR2 is SNEGSKA (reference sequence). The CDR3 region is CSARRAGRITDTQYF. In DNA, the CDR3 is TGCAGTGCTAGAAGGGCAGGGAGAATCACAGATACGCAGTATTTT.

In its sample, this clonotype was seen a few times. The V call is TRBV3-1, the J call TRBJ2-2; TRBD2 aligns across 7 bases. The CDR3 length is 15 residues. Germline V gives CDR1 LGHDT, CDR2 YNNKEL (reference sequence). The V and J ends lost 6 bases and 0 bases, in that order; junction bases with no gene match: 4. In nucleotides, the CDR3 is TGTGCCAGCAGTAGCGGGTTCGCGAACACCGGGGAGCTGTTTTTT. This translates into CASSSGFANTGELFF.

This clonotype has just a few counts. The V call is TRBV28, the J call TRBJ1-2; possible D gene TRBD1, 5 bases. V dropped 4 bases and J dropped 5 bases, with 20 bases sitting between them. The CDR3 loop spans 16 amino acids. CDR1 MDHEN and CDR2 SYDVKM come from the germline V gene. This CDR3 reads CASSSKKIRALYGYTF. The CDR3 nucleotides are TGTGCCAGCAGTTCAAAAAAAATCAGGGCCCTATATGGCTACACCTTC.

The chain links TRBV28 to TRBJ1-1; possible D gene TRBD1, 5 bases. V lost 5 bases, J lost 4 bases, and 14 bases lay in between. The CDR3 covers 14 residues. Germline V gene sequence: CDR1 MDHEN, CDR2 SYDVKM. CDR3 DNA: TGTGCCAGCAGTACCCCCGAGGGGCGCACTGAAGCTTTCTTT. Protein: CASSTPEGRTEAFF.

In its sample, this clonotype was seen many times. The chain has TRBV28 and TRBJ1-6; 10 positions agree with TRBD1. Losses at the gene ends were 8 bases for V and 7 bases for J; bases not matched to a gene: 2. CDR1 is MDHEN and CDR2 is SYDVKM in the germline V gene. This CDR3 contains 13 residues. The CDR3 reads CASLGQGNSPLHF. The CDR3 nucleotides read TGTGCCAGCTTGGGACAGGGGAATTCACCCCTCCACTTT.

The chain couples TRBV11-1 to TRBJ2-5; D not certain. With the DNA end fitting TRBJ2-1 better, the J assignment may be wrong. CDR1 SGHAT and CDR2 FQDESV come from the germline V gene (reference sequence). The CDR3 sequence is 13 residues long. In DNA form, the CDR3 reads TGTGCCAGCAGCTTACAACTCCAAGAGACCCAGTTCTTC. As protein: CASSLQLQETQFF.

The rearrangement uses TRBV27 and TRBJ2-7, with D perhaps being TRBD1 or TRBD2 (5 bases each). V dropped 10 bases and J dropped 5 bases, with 18 bases sitting between them. The CDR3 is made up of 13 amino acids. Per germline, CDR1 MNHEY and CDR2 SMNVEV (reference sequence). The CDR3 loop reads CATKLGDQDEQYF. The CDR3 DNA follows: TGTGCCACCAAGCTCGGGGACCAAGACGAGCAGTACTTC.

The V and J genes are TRBV11-2 and TRBJ2-1; D gene uncertain. Germline CDR1 reads SGHAT; CDR2 reads FQNNGV. The V end lost 7 bases, the J end lost 2 bases, and 27 bases lay between the germline ends. This CDR3 spans 19 amino acids. The CDR3 nucleotides are TGTGCCAGCAAAGGCGAGAGATGGAGCTGGGGTAGGCCCTACAATGAGCAGTTCTTC. Its protein product is CASKGERWSWGRPYNEQFF. Drawing the rest from reference TRBV11-2 and TRBJ2-1, the complete variable domain is EAGVAQSPRYKIIEKRQSVAFWCNPISGHATLYWYQQILGQGPKLLIQFQNNGVVDDSQLPKDRFSAERLKGVDSTLKIQPAKLEDSAVYLCASKGERWSWGRPYNEQFFGPGTRLTVL.

This chain uses TRBV30 with TRBJ1-6; the D gene is possibly TRBD1 (6 bases). This CDR3 region has 13 residues. Deletions cut 8 bases from V and 8 bases from J, with 16 bases between. Per the germline V gene, CDR1 is GTSNPN and CDR2 is SVGIG (reference sequence). The CDR3 is CAGHRVSDSPLHF. CDR3 DNA: TGTGCCGGACACAGGGTATCGGATTCACCCCTCCACTTT. The whole variable domain, remainder taken from reference TRBV30 and TRBJ1-6, is SQTIHQWPATLVQPVGSPLSLECTVEGTSNPNLYWYRQAAGRGLQLLFYSVGIGQISSEVPQNLSASRPQDRQFILSSKKLLLSDSGFYLCAGHRVSDSPLHFGNGTRLTVT.

The V gene is TRBV11-2, the J gene TRBJ1-1; 9 bases agree with TRBD1. Germline assignment: CDR1 SGHAT and CDR2 FQNNGV. V dropped 1 base and J dropped 5; count of bases not matched to a gene: 23. The CDR3 runs to 21 residues. DNA for the CDR3: TGTGCCAGCAGCTTAGGTTCGTGGGGACAGGGAAATCCTTGGAGTACGACTGAAGCTTTCTTT. This encodes CASSLGSWGQGNPWSTTEAFF.

In its sample, this clonotype was seen a few times. This chain uses TRBV10-3 with TRBJ1-5; no definite D call. Germline CDR1 is ENHRY and CDR2 is SYGVKD. V was trimmed by 6 bases and J by 4 bases, leaving 7 bases between them. CDR3 size: 12 residues. CDR3 sequence: CAIRGMNQPQHF. The DNA for the CDR3 is TGTGCCATCAGGGGGATGAATCAGCCCCAGCATTTT.

The rearrangement joins TRBV5-1 to TRBJ2-3, with 8 bases that match TRBD2. Trimming cost V 2 bases and J 3 bases; bases outside gene matches: 5. CDR1 is SGHRS and CDR2 is YFSETQ in the germline V gene. This CDR3 region has 15 residues. The CDR3 bases are TGCGCCAGCAGCTTCGGACTAGCTTGGACAGATACGCAGTATTTT. Amino acid sequence: CASSFGLAWTDTQYF.

The V gene is TRBV20-1, the J gene TRBJ2-2; 11 bases are shared with TRBD2. V gave up 5 bases and J gave up 4 bases; unmatched junction bases: 3. This CDR3 has 14 residues. Germline assignment: CDR1 DFQATT and CDR2 SNEGSKA (reference sequence). The CDR3: CSAGTSGSTGELFF. The CDR3 coding sequence is TGCAGTGCTGGGACTAGCGGTTCCACCGGGGAGCTGTTTTTT.

This clonotype showed up just a few times. V gene TRBV27 combines with J gene TRBJ2-4; the match to TRBD1 covers 11 bases. V shed 5 bases and J 3 bases; nucleotides not matched to a gene: 3. CDR1 MNHEY and CDR2 SMNVEV come from the germline V gene (reference sequence). This CDR3 spans 15 amino acids. DNA for the CDR3: TGTGCCAGCAGTCCAGGGACAGGGGGCAAAAACATTCAGTACTTC. It is translated as CASSPGTGGKNIQYF.

This clonotype was found many times. The chain combines TRBV10-3 with TRBJ2-1; TRBD2 agrees at 10 bases. V dropped 2 bases and J dropped 4; count of bases not matched to a gene: 8. The CDR3 sequence is 17 residues long. Germline loops: CDR1 ENHRY, CDR2 SYGVKD. The CDR3 region is CAISEPGLADVYNEQFF. CDR3 DNA: TGTGCCATCAGTGAGCCCGGACTAGCGGATGTGTACAATGAGCAGTTCTTC.

The CDR3 is CASSFSRRYNEQFF. CDR3 sequence (DNA): TGTGCCAGCAGTTTTTCGAGGCGGTACAATGAGCAGTTCTTC. This chain connects TRBV12-3 or TRBV12-4 to TRBJ2-1, with no clear D. This CDR3 has 14 residues. Trimming left V 3 bases short and J 4 bases short, with 10 bases between.

This clonotype was detected only a few times. V and J are TRBV7-9 and TRBJ2-2, with a tentative D call TRBD2 (6 bases). CDR1 is SEHNR, CDR2 FQNEAQ, per germline (reference sequence). This CDR3 is built from 10 residues. DNA of the CDR3: TGTGTCGGGAGCACCGGGGAGCTGTTTTTT. This encodes CVGSTGELFF. Filled out from reference TRBV7-9 and TRBJ2-2, the complete variable domain reads DTGVSQNPRHKITKRGQNVTFRCDPISEHNRLYWYRQTLGQGPEFLTYFQNEAQLEKSRLLSDRFSAERPKGSFSTLEIQRTEQGDSAMYLCVGSTGELFFGEGSRLTVL.

V is TRBV28 and J is TRBJ1-4; tentatively, D is TRBD1 (5 bases). This CDR3 region has 15 residues. The V and J ends lost 3 bases and 4 bases respectively, with 12 bases between them. Germline loops: CDR1 MDHEN, CDR2 SYDVKM. The DNA for the CDR3 is TGTGCCAGCAGTTTTGGGGGACCTTTTAATGAAAAACTGTTTTTT. It yields the protein CASSFGGPFNEKLFF.

The genes are TRBV18 and TRBJ2-1; 9 bases agree with TRBD2. From germline, CDR1 is KGHSH and CDR2 LQKENI. Trimming at V came to 6 bases and at J to 8 bases, leaving 8 bases not matched to a gene. This CDR3 spans 14 amino acids. Here the CDR3 reads CASSQGTSSHEQFF. CDR3 nucleotides: TGTGCCAGCTCCCAAGGGACTAGCTCCCATGAGCAGTTCTTC.

The table lists this clonotype with a few counts. The chain recombines TRBV29-1 with TRBJ1-2; 9 nucleotides line up with TRBD1. Germline V gene data show CDR1 as SQVTM and CDR2 as ANQGSEA. CDR3 length equals 13 residues. The trim removed 7 bases at V and 2 bases at J, leaving 5 bases unmatched. CDR3 residues: CSGGTGTNYGYTF. CDR3 bases: TGCAGCGGGGGGACAGGGACAAACTATGGCTACACCTTC.

The chain has TRBV20-1 and TRBJ2-7; D unresolved. CDR1 is DFQATT and CDR2 is SNEGSKA in the germline V gene (reference sequence). V lost 3 bases, J lost 7 bases, and 13 bases lay in between. There are 12 residues in the CDR3. The CDR3 loop reads CSASQLYNEQYF. As DNA, the CDR3 is TGCAGTGCTAGTCAATTATACAATGAGCAGTACTTC.

In its sample, this clonotype was seen a few times. The chain has TRBV3-1 and TRBJ1-3; no definite D call. Germline V gene data show CDR1 as LGHDT and CDR2 as YNNKEL (reference sequence). Trimming cost V 4 bases and J 0 bases, with 10 bases left between them. This CDR3 has 15 amino acids. The CDR3 DNA sequence: TGTGCCAGCAGCCCCCGTATGATCTCTGGAAACACCATATATTTT. It codes for CASSPRMISGNTIYF. Complete variable domain (other parts from reference TRBV3-1 and TRBJ1-3): DTAVSQTPKYLVTQMGNDKSIKCEQNLGHDTMYWYKQDSKKFLKIMFSYNNKELIINETVPNRFSPKSPDKAHLNLHINSLELGDSAVYFCASSPRMISGNTIYFGEGSWLTVV.

The sample holds a few counts of this clonotype. The rearrangement uses TRBV5-1 and TRBJ2-7; 8 nucleotides agree with TRBD2. V gave up 0 bases and J gave up 1 base; unmatched junction bases: 6. Germline-derived CDR1 and CDR2 are SGHRS and YFSETQ. The length of the CDR3 is 16 residues. This CDR3 is CASSLVVAGPSYEQYF. The CDR3 DNA reads as TGCGCCAGCAGCTTGGTGGTAGCGGGACCTTCCTACGAGCAGTACTTC.

The genes are TRBV18 and TRBJ1-2; D call uncertain. Trimming cost V 2 bases and J 6 bases, with 19 bases left between them. From germline, CDR1 is KGHSH and CDR2 LQKENI. CDR3 length equals 16 residues. CDR3 DNA: TGTGCCAGCTCACCAGACGGCAGGAAGGAGAGGAATGGCTACACCTTC. This codes for CASSPDGRKERNGYTF. The entire variable domain, with the rest obtained from reference TRBV18 and TRBJ1-2, is as follows: NAGVMQNPRHLVRRRGQEARLRCSPMKGHSHVYWYRQLPEEGLKFMVYLQKENIIDESGMPKERFSAEFPKEGPSILRIQQVVRGDSAAYFCASSPDGRKERNGYTFGSGTRLTVV.

This clonotype was detected only a few times. CDR3 amino acids: CASSQASVGGNEQFF. The CDR3 bases are TGCGCCAGCAGCCAAGCTAGCGTGGGGGGCAATGAGCAGTTCTTC. This chain uses TRBV4-1 with TRBJ2-1, with TRBD2 as a possible D gene (6 bases). Germline-derived CDR1 and CDR2 are MGHRA and YSYEKL. V was trimmed by 1 base and J by 6 bases, leaving 13 bases between them. The CDR3 loop spans 15 amino acids.